What follows are 9 T cell receptor beta chains derived from one specimen sequenced in a study of tumor-infiltrating lymphocytes in primary liver carcinoma. They got blood RNA out of unsorted whole blood and also pulled out germline DNA. Using a constant-region primer together with ProtoScript II reverse transcriptase, TCR beta cDNA was made from approximately 500 ng of total RNA. It was through three nested multiplex PCR rounds of slightly modified ARM-PCR that TCR beta libraries arose. PCR rounds one and two used TRBV1-TRBV30 forward primers with a C-beta reverse primer for around 11 cycles each. Via MiXCR, TCRdb re-called the multiplex PCR reads, giving one row per CDR3 protein. Among around 330,000 distinct CDR3 sequences listed, 55% to 65% were seen once. The specimen was peripheral blood. The receptors shown here come from a man aged 35 to 55 with primary liver carcinoma and hepatitis B virus infection.

This clonotype was counted at least ten times. The rearrangement uses TRBV4-2 and TRBJ2-7; TRBD1 agrees at 8 bases. In germline, CDR1 is LGHNA, CDR2 YNFKEQ. This CDR3 spans 16 amino acids. J lost 4 bases, V lost 0 bases, and 8 bases had no gene match. This CDR3 is CASSQDESGGGYEQYF. CDR3 coding DNA: TGTGCCAGCAGCCAAGACGAGTCAGGGGGCGGGTACGAGCAGTACTTC.

This rearrangement joins TRBV28 to TRBJ2-3; 12 bases match TRBD2. CDR3 length equals 16 residues. The germline CDR1 and CDR2 sequences are MDHEN and SYDVKM. With V trimmed by 5 bases and J by 2 bases, 5 bases remained unmatched. CDR3 coding DNA: TGTGCCAGCAGTACTGGGACTAGCGGGTACACAGATACGCAGTATTTT. Encoded protein: CASSTGTSGYTDTQYF.

With respect to this clonotype: This clone may be a read error of a much larger clone one base away. The rearrangement joins TRBV29-1 to TRBJ1-2; no clear D. Germline V CDR1 and CDR2: SQVTM, ANQGSEA. The CDR3 is made up of 13 amino acids. In DNA form, the CDR3 reads TGCTGCGTTGAGTCAACCTCTAACTATGGCTACACCTTC. It yields the protein CCVESTSNYGYTF.

This clonotype was counted only a few times. Being one base from a much bigger clone, this may be a read error. The chain uses TRBV10-3 and TRBJ2-3; D is uncertain. Per germline, CDR1 ENHRY and CDR2 SYGVKD. This CDR3 spans 12 amino acids. V gave up 2 bases and J gave up 7 bases, with 7 bases separating them. The DNA for the CDR3 is TGTGCCATCAGTGAGAGATCAAATACGCAGTATTTT. Its translation: CAISERSNTQYF.

Regarding this clonotype: Sequence at one end of the junction differs from germline and may be a read error. V usage is TRBV4-3 and J usage is TRBJ2-3; no definite D call. This CDR3 is built from 16 residues. The germline V gene has CDR1 LGHNA and CDR2 YSLEER. The CDR3 DNA reads TGCGCCAGCAGCCAAGACCGACGGGCCTTCACAGATATGCAGTACTTT. It codes for CASSQDRRAFTDMQYF.

As for this clonotype: Relative to the germline gene, one junction end is altered; a read error may explain this. The DNA for the CDR3 is TGTGCCACTCGCTACGATGAGCAGTTCTTC. Protein: CATRYDEQFF. V and J are TRBV25-1 and TRBJ2-1; no clear D. In germline, CDR1 is MGHDK, CDR2 SYGVNS. This CDR3 spans 10 amino acids.

Notes on this clonotype: A junction boundary mismatches the germline segment, possibly from a read error. V gene TRBV6-6 combines with J gene TRBJ1-5; the match to TRBD1 covers 9 bases. Germline V gene data show CDR1 as MNHNY and CDR2 as SVGAGI (reference sequence). The CDR3 has 20 amino acids. The CDR3 DNA follows: TGTGCTAGCATCCCAGCTCTCTACCGGACAGGGGCCGTTAGCAATCAGCCCCAGCATTTT. Translated, it gives CASIPALYRTGAVSNQPQHF.

About this clonotype: The conserved phenylalanine or tryptophan is not found at the CDR3 terminus, so this likely reflects a read error. The limits of the CDR3 on the DNA are not certain, so only TCRdb's listed CDR3 is given. J is TRBJ1-4 and V is TRBV12-3 or TRBV12-4; the D segment call TRBD1 is taken from the table without a DNA check. The CDR3 region is 14 residues in length, termini included. The CDR3 is CASSLEGSQAELLL.

Remarks on this clonotype: Germline is not matched at one junction end, which may reflect a read error. The chain links TRBV6-5 to TRBJ2-5; D possibly corresponds to TRBD1 (6 bases). The CDR3 loop spans 14 amino acids. Germline V gene lookup returns CDR1 MNHEY and CDR2 SVGAGI. DNA for the CDR3: TGTGCCAGCAGTGCGGACAGAGCCTATAGTGAGCAGTTTTTC. It is translated as CASSADRAYSEQFF.